This TCR beta chain was captured by sequencing in a study of blood T cell repertoires in COVID-19. Background on the study: Samples came from the United States, Italy and Spain, spanning acute and convalescent COVID-19. The cDNA or gDNA used as material had been derived from T cells, B-cell-depleted T cells, or PBMCs.

Under the authors' procedure: Estimates of nucleated cell counts were drawn from the amplification of reference gene primers. The protocol was immunoSEQ multiplex PCR, while the TCRdb copy is restricted to in-frame clones and leaves out a portion. From that table come the V and J calls and clone size; the DNA was used to work out D and trimming. The sample consists of approximately 240,000 clones, 80% to 85% of them appearing once. Germline V gene sequence: CDR1 GTSNPN, CDR2 SVGIG (reference sequence). V was cut by 4 bases and J by 7 bases, with 10 bases left in between. The CDR3 length is 12 residues.

The sequence came from a woman aged 25 to 39 who had recovered from COVID-19. Sequences were obtained from peripheral blood. The chain recombines TRBV30 with TRBJ1-4; D may be TRBD1 (5 bases). This CDR3 is CAWTGVGEKLFF. DNA of the CDR3: TGTGCCTGGACGGGGGTGGGTGAAAAACTGTTTTTT.